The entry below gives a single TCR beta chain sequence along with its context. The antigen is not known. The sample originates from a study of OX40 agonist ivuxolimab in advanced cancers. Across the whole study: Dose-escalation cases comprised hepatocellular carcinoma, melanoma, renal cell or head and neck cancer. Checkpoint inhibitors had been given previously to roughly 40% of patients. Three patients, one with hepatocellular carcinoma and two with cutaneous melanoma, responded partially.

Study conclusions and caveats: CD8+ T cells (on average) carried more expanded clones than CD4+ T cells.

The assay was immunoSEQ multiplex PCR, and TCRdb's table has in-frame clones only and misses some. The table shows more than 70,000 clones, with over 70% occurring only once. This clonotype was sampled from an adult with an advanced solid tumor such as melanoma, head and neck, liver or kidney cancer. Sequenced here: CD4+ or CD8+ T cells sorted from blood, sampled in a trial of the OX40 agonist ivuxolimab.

DNA for the CDR3: TGCAGGGGACAGGGGGGCGACGAGCAGTACTTC. Protein product: CRGQGGDEQYF. The chain employs TRBV20-1 and TRBJ2-7; 11 nucleotides agree with TRBD1. The CDR3 spans 11 residues. CDR1 and CDR2 from the germline V gene are DFQATT and SNEGSKA (reference sequence).